This T cell receptor beta chain was documented in a study of Graves' ophthalmopathy and Graves' hyperthyroidism. Findings and limits, study-wide: Its predictions of ophthalmopathy progression gave the model 65% to 71% sensitivity and about 72% specificity. Thyroid clonotypes that were expanded above 0.001 frequency mostly also appeared in blood.

This clonotype was recorded many times. The antigen remains undetermined. V gave up 5 bases and J gave up 1 base, with 11 bases separating them. The CDR3 totals 14 residues. Amplification of TCR beta CDR3 regions used RNA transcripts. Investigators did first-round RT-PCR with HTBI primers, then second-round multiplex PCR. In TCRdb, the multiplex PCR reads were re-called with MiXCR into one record per CDR3 protein. The sample includes roughly 1.1 million distinct CDR3 sequences, roughly 35% of them seen just once. The source is an adult man with Graves' hyperthyroidism. V usage is TRBV12-3 or TRBV12-4 and J usage is TRBJ1-1; possibly TRBD1 for D (6 bases). Sample: peripheral blood or thyroid tissue (not recorded which). In nucleotides, the CDR3 is TGTGCCAGCAGTCCCCGGGGGGCGAACACTGAAGCTTTCTTT. Translating gives CASSPRGANTEAFF.